This TCR beta chain came from a study of OX40 agonist ivuxolimab in advanced cancers. Regarding the study in general: Ivuxolimab, which targeted the costimulatory receptor OX40 (CD134), was an agonistic, fully human IgG2 monoclonal antibody. Intravenous ivuxolimab was administered to patients every 2 weeks at six dose levels: 0.01, 0.1, 0.3, 1.5, 3 and 10 mg/kg. Of the roughly 51 patients in dose escalation, around 20 had hepatocellular carcinoma, about 15 had melanoma, 9 had renal cell carcinoma and 9 had head and neck cancer. A male proportion of around 80% and a mean age of about 60 years, ranging from roughly 20 to 80, were recorded for the dose-escalation cohort. Patients were allowed to have had prior anti-PD-1, anti-PD-L1 or anti-CTLA-4 therapy, and approximately 37% of the dose-escalation patients had been treated with checkpoint inhibitors. Partial responses were achieved by three dose-escalation patients, of whom one had hepatocellular carcinoma and two had cutaneous melanoma. Peripheral TCRbeta sequencing was intended to test whether TCR sequence diversity was altered and clonal T-cell expansion was caused by ivuxolimab. The paper reports the monotherapy dose-escalation portion (N ≈ 52 patients) of the phase I ivuxolimab trial.

With regard to this clone: The antigen it recognizes is unknown. No much larger clone is present one base from it, and per-base qualities are unavailable.

For sequencing of the TCRbeta CDR3 region, genomic DNA was extracted from the sorted cells. The immunoSEQ Assay was used for sequencing of TCRbeta CDR3 regions. Drawn from immuneACCESS, this table holds only the in-frame rearrangements with V and J called that TCRdb kept. Clones are partly lost; checked studies trace under half to an unresolved V gene and leave the rest unexplained. For this sample the table gives around 92,000 clones, of which approximately 84% were detected only once. The leading ten clones occupy less than 3% of the sample. The investigation overall reported the following: In the 0.1-3.0 mg/kg groups, partial responders were among the patients with the lowest normalized peripheral clonal expansion, particularly in CD8+ T cells. At doses of 0.1 to 3.0 mg/kg, clonal expansion of both CD4+ and CD8+ T cells in blood was seen between baseline and week 6. Low levels of normalized T-cell clonal expansion were also seen in some nonresponding patients. Which antigens the clonally expanded peripheral T cells were specific for was not determined. On average, CD8+ T cells showed more expanded clones than CD4+ T cells after ivuxolimab.

Patients with autoimmune disease history or receiving systemic immunosuppression were excluded from the trial. In every dose cohort, peripheral blood was drawn for TCR sequencing at baseline, cycle 4 day 1, and cycle 7 day 1. Samples came from an open-label, multicenter, first-in-human phase I dose-escalation trial of ivuxolimab. Adults with locally advanced or metastatic head and neck squamous cell, hepatocellular, melanoma or renal cell carcinoma were enrolled in the trial. Before TCR sequencing, CD4+ T cells and CD8+ T cells from peripheral blood were sorted into separate populations. The germline V gene (reference sequence) yields LNHDA for CDR1 and SQIVND for CDR2. Ends trimmed: V by 1 base, J by 4 bases; bases unmatched to a gene: 4. The CDR3 goes from the cysteine to the phenylalanine over 15 residues. Kept here is only the CDR3 DNA, which spans 45 bases and is read in frame from base 1.

Sequenced here: CD4+ or CD8+ T cells sorted from blood, sampled in a trial of the OX40 agonist ivuxolimab. This clonotype originated in an adult with an advanced solid tumor such as melanoma, head and neck, liver or kidney cancer. Rearrangement joined TRBV19 to TRBJ2-5; 9 of the junction bases match TRBD1. For the CDR3, the sequence is CASSIAKDRGETQYF. The DNA is as follows: TGTGCCAGTAGTATAGCCAAGGACAGGGGAGAGACCCAGTACTTC.